This record looks at one TCR beta chain sequence and its context. This clone was detected once. What this receptor recognizes is not known. The sample holds no much larger clone one base away, and base qualities are not on file. According to the germline V gene, CDR1 reads SNHLY and CDR2 reads FYNNEI. Taken from cysteine to phenylalanine, the CDR3 has 16 residues. Only CDR3 DNA is held: 48 bases, read in frame from base 1. A distance of 12 bases separates the germline ends of V and J, which lose 6 bases and 0 bases respectively. After less than 13 days of culture, CD4+ T cells were isolated with the EasySep CD4+ T cell isolation kit. Two doses of either the BNT162b2 or the mRNA-1273 mRNA SARS-CoV-2 vaccine were administered to participants. The absence of prior SARS-CoV-2 infection in healthy vaccine recipients was confirmed by negative nucleocapsid antibodies before and after vaccination. On days 3 and 7, half of the culture medium was replaced with fresh IL-2-containing medium. Each peptide stimulation condition was cultured in triplicate wells unless otherwise noted. PBMC were separated from whole blood using Ficoll-Paque Plus gradient centrifugation and were then either cryopreserved at -140C or used fresh. The QIAamp micro DNA kit was used to extract genomic DNA from the cultured CD4+ T cells.

The library came from the immunoSEQ multiplex PCR assay. DNA from the cultured, isolated CD4+ T cells was subjected to TCR beta CDR3 sequencing. Per the source publication's procedure: The analysis removed non-productive TCR sequences, trimmed reads to the CDR3 region, and retained only CDR3s that were 7 or more amino acids long. The MANAFEST web app was used to identify antigen-specific clonotypes by comparing expansion in peptide wells with expansion in reference cultures. To count as positive, a clone had to show expansion at FDR<0.05 compared with the reference and with all other wells, an odds ratio above 5, and a frequency above 0.1% in two replicate wells. Clonotypes significantly expanded in SARS-CoV-2 spike wells and in at least one common cold coronavirus spike condition were defined as cross-reactive. CDR3 similarity was assessed by Levenshtein distance with the stringdist R package, and unrooted trees were built with ape in R 3.6.1. TCRdb mirrors the immuneACCESS table, restricted to in-frame sequences. Some clones are absent from its copies; in checked studies, under half trace to an unresolved V gene, and the reason for the others is unknown. V and J calls and clone size come straight from that table; D and trimming were deduced from the DNA. The sample table records under 55,000 clones; more than 65% of these occur just once. The top ten clones comprise 8.5% to 10% of the sample.

The data belong to a study of vaccination effects on CD4 cells after COVID-19 (dated by TCRdb to between 2020 and 2023). In the study overall: In the ViraFEST assay, PBMC were stimulated with viral peptide pools, and antigen-specific CD4+ T cell clonotypes were then identified by expansion using TCR sequencing. Across the study, the median time from the second dose to post-vaccine sampling was 72 days (range 14 to 241). Over 1.5 million PBMC per well were cultured with 8.5 to 10 ug/ml peptides in IMDM containing roughly 5% human AB serum, approximately 10 IU/ml IL-2 and gentamicin. The study compared SARS-CoV-2 spike-specific CD4+ TCR repertoires before and after mRNA vaccination in COVID-19 convalescent patients and infection-naive vaccine recipients. The full study included 10 COVID-19 convalescent patients and a few SARS-CoV-2-naive healthy vaccine recipients. Cultures from other donors in the study were sequenced using the Oncomine TCR Beta short-read assay on an Illumina iSeq 100. General findings and caveats noted by the study authors: Among healthy vaccine recipients, nearly all vaccine-induced clones were SARS-CoV-2 mono-reactive, and just 1 of 255 was cross-reactive with common cold coronaviruses. At late post-vaccination timepoints, both infection-induced and vaccine-induced clones showed marked clonal contraction, consistent with waning T cell responses. The study was limited by a small number of convalescent patients and lacked early post-infection timepoints.

Recombination linked TRBV2 to TRBJ2-6; the D gene is perhaps TRBD1, from 6 matching bases. The clonotype was recovered from a human donor who received a COVID-19 vaccine. The sequencing used CD4+ T cells from PBMCs cultured without peptide, collected after COVID-19 vaccination. Read as DNA, the sequence is TGTGCCAGCAGCCTAAGAGGGGGCTCTGGGGCCAACGTCCTGACTTTC. Translated, it reads CASSLRGGSGANVLTF.